Shown below are 5 T cell receptor beta chains from a single sample sequenced in a study of PD-L1 blockade in urothelial cancer. Time point noted: pretreatment peripheral blood. Sequencing used immunoSEQ multiplex PCR; TCRdb keeps in-frame clones, though not all of them. The sample carries fewer than 45,000 clones, about 88% recorded once. This specimen consisted of PBMCs, obtained around atezolizumab (anti-PD-L1) treatment. The source is a donor at least 40 years old with urothelial cancer.

Details on this clone: Its ends do not fully match the called genes, so a read error is possible. The J gene is TRBJ2-7, the V gene TRBV5-1; no reliable D call. This CDR3 contains 12 residues. CDR1 SGHRS and CDR2 YFSETQ come from the germline V gene. CDR3 nucleotide sequence: TGCGCCAGCAGCCCCGACTCCCACGAGCAGTACTTC. This translates into CASSPDSHEQYF.

The chain recombines TRBV18 with TRBJ2-5, with 9 bases lining up with TRBD1. The CDR3 consists of 14 residues. Trimming took 2 bases from V and 5 from J; bases not matched to a gene: 3. Germline V gene data show CDR1 as KGHSH and CDR2 as LQKENI. The CDR3, as DNA: TGTGCCAGCTCACCAAGGACAGGGGCGGAGACCCAGTACTTC. Protein: CASSPRTGAETQYF. Looking up the rest from reference TRBV18 and TRBJ2-5 gives the full variable domain: NAGVMQNPRHLVRRRGQEARLRCSPMKGHSHVYWYRQLPEEGLKFMVYLQKENIIDESGMPKERFSAEFPKEGPSILRIQQVVRGDSAAYFCASSPRTGAETQYFGPGTRLLVL.

In its sample, this clone was seen once. The chain combines TRBV19 with TRBJ2-6; D perhaps matches TRBD2 (6 bases). In germline, CDR1 is LNHDA, CDR2 SQIVND (reference sequence). Trimming stripped 1 base from V and 0 bases from J, with 7 bases between. This CDR3 comprises 16 residues. The CDR3 DNA is TGTGCCAGTAGTATAGGGGGGGTCTCTGGGGCCAACGTCCTGACTTTC. Translating it yields CASSIGGVSGANVLTF.

The chain links TRBV9 to TRBJ2-2; possibly TRBD2 for D (5 bases). V was clipped by 5 bases and J by 1 base, with 15 bases between them. This CDR3 region has 16 residues. Germline V gene lookup returns CDR1 SGDLS and CDR2 YYNGEE. DNA for the CDR3: TGTGCCAGCAGTCCCCCGGGATTCGGGAACACCGGGGAGCTGTTTTTT. Protein: CASSPPGFGNTGELFF.

This clone was seen only a few times. The chain is built from TRBV5-1 and TRBJ2-3, with D maybe TRBD2 (6 bases). V lost 0 bases to trimming and J lost 2 bases, with 16 bases between them. CDR1 is SGHRS and CDR2 is YFSETQ in the germline V gene. This CDR3 contains 17 residues. The DNA for the CDR3 is TGCGCCAGCAGCTTGGGGCGTTCGGCGGGAATCACAGATACGCAGTATTTT. It yields the protein CASSLGRSAGITDTQYF.